This T cell receptor (beta chain) was obtained from a study of blood T cell repertoires in COVID-19. Turning to the study itself: Samples of COVID-19 (acute and convalescent) were obtained from the United States, Italy and Spain. PBMCs, B-cell-depleted T cells, or T cells were the source of the cDNA or gDNA that made up the material.

The germline V gene has CDR1 MNHEY and CDR2 SMNVEV (reference sequence). The V end was cut by 2 bases, the J end by 5 bases, with 12 bases between. There are 15 residues in the CDR3. In the study's own analysis: Nucleated cell number was recorded as an estimate derived from reference gene primer amplification. Data came from immunoSEQ multiplex PCR; TCRdb stores just in-frame clones and leaves some out. That table is the source of V, J and clone size, and D and trimming were worked out from the DNA. The sample includes around 74,000 clones, approximately 90% of them seen just once. Sequences were obtained from peripheral blood. This sequence joins TRBV27 and TRBJ1-4; no firm D call. This TCR was sampled from a man between 45 and 60 years old with active COVID-19. The CDR3 region has the DNA TGTGCCAGCAGTTTACGGGCCTCGGGGAATGAAAAACTGTTTTTT. It encodes CASSLRASGNEKLFF.